The 8 T cell receptor beta chains listed next were all sequenced from one sample in a study of blood T cell repertoires in COVID-19. Sequencing used immunoSEQ multiplex PCR; TCRdb keeps in-frame clones, though not all of them. The sample holds 210,000 or so clones, about four fifths seen once. Sequenced sample: peripheral blood. Receptors were obtained from an elderly woman with acute or convalescent COVID-19.

The chain is built from TRBV27 and TRBJ2-2; TRBD2 might be the D (5 bases). Trimming left V 1 base short and J 6 bases short, with 15 bases between. CDR3 size: 16 residues. Germline assignment: CDR1 MNHEY and CDR2 SMNVEV (reference sequence). The CDR3 DNA reads as TGTGCCAGCAGTTTATACGGGGATCCAAGCGCCGGGGAGCTGTTTTTT. Translation: CASSLYGDPSAGELFF.

J is TRBJ2-2 and V is TRBV28, with D unclear. The V and J ends lost 10 bases and 4 bases respectively, with 13 bases between them. Per the germline V gene, CDR1 is MDHEN and CDR2 is SYDVKM. The CDR3 contains 13 residues. For the CDR3, the DNA is TGTGCCACCCGGGTTTCGGGCACCGGGGAGCTGTTTTTT. Translated: CATRVSGTGELFF.

The chain employs TRBV19 and TRBJ1-6; tentative D call: TRBD1 (5 bases). V shed 6 bases and J shed 9 bases, with 24 bases lying between them. This CDR3 has 17 residues. The germline gives CDR1 LNHDA, CDR2 SQIVND (reference sequence). CDR3 bases: TGTGCCAGTAGCAGTCCTAATCAGGGAATTATGGGTTCACCCCTCCACTTT. Encoded protein: CASSSPNQGIMGSPLHF.

This clone occurred many times. The genes are TRBV6-5 and TRBJ1-4; 9 bases agree with TRBD1. This CDR3 is 15 amino acids long. Germline V gives CDR1 MNHEY, CDR2 SVGAGI. The ends lost 4 bases at V and 8 bases at J; junction bases unmatched: 8. This chain's CDR3 is CASSSQTGGTEKLFF. CDR3 sequence (DNA): TGTGCCAGCAGTTCCCAGACAGGGGGGACGGAAAAACTGTTTTTT.

The V and J genes are TRBV7-3 and TRBJ1-1; TRBD1 agrees at 7 bases. The CDR3 consists of 13 residues. Trimming removed 6 bases from V and 4 bases from J; junction bases left unmatched: 5. Germline loops: CDR1 SGHTA, CDR2 FQGTGA. Here the CDR3 DNA reads TGTGCCAGCAGTGTAGGGGGCCTCACTGAAGCTTTCTTT. Protein sequence: CASSVGGLTEAFF. Complete variable domain (other parts from reference TRBV7-3 and TRBJ1-1): GAGVSQTPSNKVTEKGKYVELRCDPISGHTALYWYRQSLGQGPEFLIYFQGTGAADDSGLPNDRFFAVRPEGSVSTLKIQRTERGDSAVYLCASSVGGLTEAFFGQGTRLTVV.

The rearrangement uses TRBV24-1 and TRBJ2-2, with 7 bases aligning to TRBD1. Germline lookup yields CDR1 KGHDR and CDR2 SFDVKD. Trimming cost V 1 base and J 5 bases; bases outside gene matches: 9. The CDR3 contains 17 residues. The CDR3, as DNA: TGTGCCACCAGTGATTTCGGTCAGGGGGTAGGAACCGGGGAGCTGTTTTTT. Translating gives CATSDFGQGVGTGELFF.

CDR3 in DNA: TGTGCCAGCAGCTTAGCCGCGGTCGGGTACACCGGGGAGCTGTTTTTT. Translation gives CASSLAAVGYTGELFF. J is TRBJ2-2 and V is TRBV7-8; the D is unclear. CDR1 SGHVS and CDR2 FQNEAQ come from the germline V gene. The CDR3 is 16 amino acids. The V end lost 0 bases, the J end lost 3 bases, and 11 bases lay between the germline ends. The variable domain in full, completed from reference TRBV7-8 and TRBJ2-2, reads GAGVSQSPRYKVAKRGQDVALRCDPISGHVSLFWYQQALGQGPEFLTYFQNEAQLDKSGLPSDRFFAERPEGSVSTLKIQRTQQEDSAVYLCASSLAAVGYTGELFFGEGSRLTVL.

This sequence joins TRBV10-3 and TRBJ2-2, with 12 bases identical to TRBD2. This CDR3 has 15 residues. V was clipped by 10 bases and J by 5 bases; unmatched bases: 8. Germline V gene sequence: CDR1 ENHRY, CDR2 SYGVKD. The CDR3 region is CASEATSGGTGELFF. DNA of the CDR3: TGTGCCAGTGAGGCGACTAGCGGGGGTACCGGGGAGCTGTTTTTT.